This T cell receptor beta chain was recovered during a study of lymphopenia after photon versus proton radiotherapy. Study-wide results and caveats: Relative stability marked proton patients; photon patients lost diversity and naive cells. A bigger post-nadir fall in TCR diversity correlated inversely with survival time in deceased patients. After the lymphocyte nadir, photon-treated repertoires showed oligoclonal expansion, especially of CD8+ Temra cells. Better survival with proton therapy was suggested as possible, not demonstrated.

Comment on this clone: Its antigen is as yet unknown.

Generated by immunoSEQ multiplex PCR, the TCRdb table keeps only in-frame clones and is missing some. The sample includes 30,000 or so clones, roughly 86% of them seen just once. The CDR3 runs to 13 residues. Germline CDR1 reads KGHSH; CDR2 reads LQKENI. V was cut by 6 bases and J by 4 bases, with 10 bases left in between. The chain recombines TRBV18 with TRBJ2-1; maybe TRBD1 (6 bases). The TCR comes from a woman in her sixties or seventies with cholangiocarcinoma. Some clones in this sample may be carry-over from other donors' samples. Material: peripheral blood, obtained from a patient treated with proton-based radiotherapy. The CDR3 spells CASSHDRYNEQFF. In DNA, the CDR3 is TGTGCCAGCTCCCACGACAGGTACAATGAGCAGTTCTTC. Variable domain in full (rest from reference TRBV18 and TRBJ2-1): NAGVMQNPRHLVRRRGQEARLRCSPMKGHSHVYWYRQLPEEGLKFMVYLQKENIIDESGMPKERFSAEFPKEGPSILRIQQVVRGDSAAYFCASSHDRYNEQFFGPGTRLTVL.